One and the same sample provided the 12 T cell receptor beta chains below, sequenced in a study of response to subunit inactivated influenza vaccine. One entry per CDR3 protein, called by TCRdb with MiXCR from the RT-PCR reads. The sample holds under 550,000 distinct CDR3 sequences; around 7.9% are singletons and the top ten take around 13%. Sequenced material: PBMCs from blood, taken less than 30 months after vaccination. The receptor set was obtained from a man between 50 and 69 years old who received an inactivated influenza vaccine.

This clonotype was observed a handful of times. The CDR3 region is CASHRRGGKDSPLHF. CDR3 DNA sequence: TGTGCCAGCCACCGCCGGGGAGGGAAGGATTCACCCCTCCACTTT. V usage is TRBV6-2 or TRBV6-3 and J usage is TRBJ1-6; D remains ambiguous. Trimming took 8 bases from V and 8 from J, leaving 19 bases between them. There are 15 residues in the CDR3. Germline CDR1 MNHEY, CDR2 SVGEGT.

This clonotype has a count of ten or more. The chain uses TRBV18 and TRBJ2-2; D gene unclear. This CDR3 spans 15 amino acids. The V gene lost 3 bases and the J gene lost 1 base, with 9 bases spanning the gap. CDR1 KGHSH and CDR2 LQKENI come from the germline V gene. CDR3 sequence: CASSPPLENTGELFF. In DNA form, the CDR3 reads TGTGCCAGCTCACCGCCCCTAGAGAACACCGGGGAGCTGTTTTTT.

This clonotype was detected a few times. The genes are TRBV7-9 and TRBJ2-1, with TRBD2 matching 13 bases. With 5 bases clipped from V and 7 bases from J, the junction kept 5 bases outside the gene matches. Germline CDR1 SEHNR, CDR2 FQNEAQ (reference sequence). The CDR3 covers 15 residues. The DNA for the CDR3 is TGTGCCAGCAGCACTAGCGGGGGGGCCCGTAATGAGCAGTTCTTC. This sequence encodes CASSTSGGARNEQFF.

J is TRBJ2-3 and V is TRBV20-1, with TRBD1 identical over 10 bases. The CDR3 length is 15 residues. CDR1 is DFQATT and CDR2 is SNEGSKA in the germline V gene (reference sequence). Trimming removed 5 bases from V and 4 bases from J; junction bases left unmatched: 9. This CDR3 is CSAHRQGAWADTQYF. The CDR3 DNA follows: TGCAGTGCTCATAGACAGGGGGCATGGGCAGATACGCAGTATTTT.

This rearrangement joins TRBV18 to TRBJ1-1; D is unresolved. This CDR3 has 13 amino acids. Trimming took off 3 bases at V and 3 bases at J, with 8 bases between the two ends. Germline CDR1 KGHSH, CDR2 LQKENI. Here the CDR3 DNA reads TGTGCCAGCTCACCCAACCCCTACACTGAAGCTTTCTTT. This gives the protein CASSPNPYTEAFF.

This clonotype was detected ten times or more. The V and J genes are TRBV7-2 and TRBJ1-6; maybe TRBD1 (5 bases). Trimming removed 4 bases at V and 6 bases at J, with 13 bases between. The CDR3 sequence is 15 residues long. Looked up from germline, CDR1 is SGHTA and CDR2 is FQGNSA. The CDR3 protein is CASSSDGGGNSPLHF. CDR3 coding DNA: TGTGCCAGCAGCTCGGACGGGGGTGGTAATTCACCCCTCCACTTT. Full variable domain (rest looked up from reference TRBV7-2 and TRBJ1-6): GAGVSQSPSNKVTEKGKDVELRCDPISGHTALYWYRQSLGQGLEFLIYFQGNSAPDKSGLPSDRFSAERTGGSVSTLTIQRTQQEDSAVYLCASSSDGGGNSPLHFGNGTRLTVT.

This clonotype has more than one count but fewer than ten. V is TRBV10-3 and J is TRBJ2-3; 9 bases align to TRBD2. V gave up 0 bases and J gave up 4 bases; unmatched junction bases: 14. Germline V CDR1 and CDR2: ENHRY, SYGVKD. This CDR3 region has 19 residues. CDR3 region: CAISESVIRSSGAADTQYF. CDR3 bases: TGTGCCATCAGTGAGTCGGTAATTAGGTCTAGCGGGGCCGCAGATACGCAGTATTTT.

This clonotype has a handful of counts. The chain uses TRBV20-1 and TRBJ2-2; maybe TRBD1 (5 bases). CDR3 length equals 13 residues. V shed 6 bases and J shed 2 bases, with 10 bases lying between them. Germline-derived CDR1 and CDR2 are DFQATT and SNEGSKA (reference sequence). Here the CDR3 DNA reads TGCAGTGCAGCGTGGACAAACACCGGGGAGCTGTTTTTT. Translation: CSAAWTNTGELFF.

This clonotype was observed a few times. The chain has TRBV7-8 and TRBJ1-6; the match to TRBD1 covers 7 bases. V was pared by 6 bases and J by 9 bases, with 11 bases of the junction left unmatched. Germline-derived CDR1 and CDR2 are SGHVS and FQNEAQ. This CDR3 is 15 amino acids long. CDR3 region: CASRRGDSDRSPLHF. The CDR3 coding sequence is TGTGCCAGCAGGCGGGGGGACAGCGACCGTTCACCCCTCCACTTT.

The chain joins TRBV7-9 to TRBJ1-3; D unclear. Germline CDR1 SEHNR, CDR2 FQNEAQ (reference sequence). V shed 2 bases and J shed 8 bases, with 4 bases lying between them. There are 11 residues in the CDR3. The CDR3 bases are TGTGCCAGCAGCTTATGGGACACCATATATTTT. Translating gives CASSLWDTIYF.

This clonotype was observed a few times. The CDR3 loop is CASSLGYRARLSLNQPQHF. CDR3 bases: TGTGCCAGCAGCTTAGGGTACAGGGCGAGGTTGAGCCTCAATCAGCCCCAGCATTTT. The V and J genes are TRBV7-8 and TRBJ1-5, with a possible D match to TRBD1 (6 bases). Trimming took off 1 base at V and 3 bases at J, with 22 bases between the two ends. The germline V gene encodes CDR1 SGHVS and CDR2 FQNEAQ. This CDR3 region has 19 residues.

V and J are TRBV19 and TRBJ1-5; no clear D. Germline CDR1 reads LNHDA; CDR2 reads SQIVND (reference sequence). This CDR3 is built from 15 residues. The germline V and J ends were trimmed by 5 bases and 0 bases, with 11 bases remaining between them. CDR3: CASSYSPYSNQPQHF. In DNA form, the CDR3 reads TGTGCCAGTAGTTACAGTCCCTATAGCAATCAGCCCCAGCATTTT. The variable domain in full, completed from reference TRBV19 and TRBJ1-5, reads DGGITQSPKYLFRKEGQNVTLSCEQNLNHDAMYWYRQDPGQGLRLIYYSQIVNDFQKGDIAEGYSVSREKKESFPLTVTSAQKNPTAFYLCASSYSPYSNQPQHFGDGTRLSIL.